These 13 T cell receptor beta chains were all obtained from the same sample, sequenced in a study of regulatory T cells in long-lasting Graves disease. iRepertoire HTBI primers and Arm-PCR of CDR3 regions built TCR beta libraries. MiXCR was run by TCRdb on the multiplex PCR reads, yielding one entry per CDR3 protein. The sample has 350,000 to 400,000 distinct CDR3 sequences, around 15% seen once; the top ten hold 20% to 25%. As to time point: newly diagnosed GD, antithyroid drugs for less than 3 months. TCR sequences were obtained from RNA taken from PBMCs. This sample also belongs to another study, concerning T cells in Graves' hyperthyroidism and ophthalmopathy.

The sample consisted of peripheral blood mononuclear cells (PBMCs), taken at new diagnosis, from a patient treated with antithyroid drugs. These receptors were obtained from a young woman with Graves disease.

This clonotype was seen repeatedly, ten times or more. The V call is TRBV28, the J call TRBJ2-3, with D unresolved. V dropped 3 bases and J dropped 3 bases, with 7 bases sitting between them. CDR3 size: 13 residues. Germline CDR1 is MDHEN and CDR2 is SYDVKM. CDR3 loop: CASSFPQTDTQYF. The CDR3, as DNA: TGTGCCAGCAGTTTTCCCCAGACAGATACGCAGTATTTT.

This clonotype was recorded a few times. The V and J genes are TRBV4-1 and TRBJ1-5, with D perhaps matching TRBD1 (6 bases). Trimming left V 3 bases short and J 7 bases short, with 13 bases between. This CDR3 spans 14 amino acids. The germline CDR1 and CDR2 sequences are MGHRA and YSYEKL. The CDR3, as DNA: TGCGCCAGCAGCCACGGAGGGGGTGACCAGCCCCAGCATTTT. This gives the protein CASSHGGGDQPQHF.

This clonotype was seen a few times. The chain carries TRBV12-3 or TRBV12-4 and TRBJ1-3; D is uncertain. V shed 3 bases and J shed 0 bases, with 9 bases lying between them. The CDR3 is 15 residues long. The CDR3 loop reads CASSFSVSSGNTIYF. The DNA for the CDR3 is TGTGCCAGCAGTTTCTCGGTTAGCTCTGGAAACACCATATATTTT.

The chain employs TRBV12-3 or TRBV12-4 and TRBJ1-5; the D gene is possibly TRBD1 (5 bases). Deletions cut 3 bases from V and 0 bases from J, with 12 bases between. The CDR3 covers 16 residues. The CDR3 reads CASSFFGGNSNQPQHF. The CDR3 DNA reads TGTGCCAGCAGTTTTTTCGGGGGAAATAGCAATCAGCCCCAGCATTTT.

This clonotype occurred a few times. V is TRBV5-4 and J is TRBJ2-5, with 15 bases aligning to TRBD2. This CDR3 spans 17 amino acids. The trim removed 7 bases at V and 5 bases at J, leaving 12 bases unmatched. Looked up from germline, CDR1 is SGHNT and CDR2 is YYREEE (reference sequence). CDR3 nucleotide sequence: TGTGCCAGCGCGCGGACTAGCGGGGGGGCCTTTGTCGAGACCCAGTACTTC. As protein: CASARTSGGAFVETQYF.

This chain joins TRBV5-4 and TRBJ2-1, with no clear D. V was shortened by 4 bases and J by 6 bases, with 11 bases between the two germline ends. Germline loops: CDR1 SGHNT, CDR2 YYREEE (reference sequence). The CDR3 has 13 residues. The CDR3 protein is CASSTRLGNEQFF. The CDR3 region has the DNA TGTGCCAGCAGCACGCGACTCGGCAATGAGCAGTTCTTC.

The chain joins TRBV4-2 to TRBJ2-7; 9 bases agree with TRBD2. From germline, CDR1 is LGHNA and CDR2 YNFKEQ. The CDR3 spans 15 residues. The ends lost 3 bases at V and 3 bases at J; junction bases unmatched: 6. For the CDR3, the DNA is TGTGCCAGCAGCCAGGGTAGCGGGAGTCACTACGAGCAGTACTTC. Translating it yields CASSQGSGSHYEQYF.

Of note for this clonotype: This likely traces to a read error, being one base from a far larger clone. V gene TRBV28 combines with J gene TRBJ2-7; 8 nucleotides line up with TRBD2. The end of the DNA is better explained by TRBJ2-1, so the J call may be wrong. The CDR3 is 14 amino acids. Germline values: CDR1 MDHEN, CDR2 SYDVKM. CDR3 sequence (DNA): TGTGCCAGCAGTTTACTTAGCGGGGTCAATGAGCAGTTCTTC. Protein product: CASSLLSGVNEQFF.

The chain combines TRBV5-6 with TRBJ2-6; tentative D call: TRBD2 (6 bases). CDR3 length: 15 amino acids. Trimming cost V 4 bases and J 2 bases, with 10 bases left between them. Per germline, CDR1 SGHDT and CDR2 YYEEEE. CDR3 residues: CASSPRGAGANVLTF. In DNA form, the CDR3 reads TGTGCCAGCAGCCCGCGGGGAGCTGGGGCCAACGTCCTGACTTTC.

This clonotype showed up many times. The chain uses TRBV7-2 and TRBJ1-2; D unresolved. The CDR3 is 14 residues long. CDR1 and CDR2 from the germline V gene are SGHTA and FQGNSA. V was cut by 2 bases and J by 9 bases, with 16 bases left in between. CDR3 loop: CASSLRFAAERYTF. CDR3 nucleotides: TGTGCCAGCAGCTTAAGGTTCGCCGCCGAGCGCTACACCTTC.

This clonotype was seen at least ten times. CDR3 DNA sequence: TGTGCCAGCAGCTTCCATGGCGGGAACACTGAAGCTTTCTTT. Protein sequence: CASSFHGGNTEAFF. This chain joins TRBV7-2 and TRBJ1-1; D is undetermined. The germline V and J ends were trimmed by 3 bases and 1 base, with 9 bases remaining between them. Looked up from germline, CDR1 is SGHTA and CDR2 is FQGNSA. CDR3 size: 14 residues.

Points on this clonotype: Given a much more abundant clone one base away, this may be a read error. CDR3 region: CASSLGRDTAYERYF. Written as DNA, the CDR3 is TGCGCCAGCAGCTTAGGGAGGGACACGGCCTACGAGCGGTACTTC. This chain uses TRBV5-1 with TRBJ2-7, with D perhaps TRBD2 (7 bases). The CDR3 loop spans 15 amino acids. The V gene's germline CDR1 is SGHRS and CDR2 YFSETQ.

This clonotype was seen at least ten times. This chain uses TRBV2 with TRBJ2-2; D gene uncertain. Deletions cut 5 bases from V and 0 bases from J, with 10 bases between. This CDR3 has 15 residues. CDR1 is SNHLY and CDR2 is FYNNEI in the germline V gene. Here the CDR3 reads CASSQDRANTGELFF. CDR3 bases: TGTGCCAGCAGTCAAGACCGGGCGAACACCGGGGAGCTGTTTTTT.